This entry features one TCR beta chain sequence. Antigen specificity is unknown. The V end was cut by 1 base, the J end by 1 base, with 15 bases between. The length of the CDR3 is 17 residues. Germline CDR1 SGHTA, CDR2 FQGNSA. Generated by immunoSEQ multiplex PCR, the TCRdb table keeps only in-frame clones and is missing some. Among 50,000 or so clones listed, less than 95% were seen once. Following autologous stem cell transplantation, relapse occurred in every patient, and exposure to brentuximab vedotin varied. Classification of best responses gave complete response, partial response or progressive disease. This record belongs to a study of PD-1 blockade in classical Hodgkin lymphoma. Study results and caveats: Repertoires differed for reasons still undefined, possibly disease activity or prior therapy.

This chain joins TRBV7-2 and TRBJ2-3; D gene ambiguous. This sequence originates from a human donor with classical Hodgkin lymphoma. The source was peripheral blood mononuclear cells (PBMCs), collected before the second cycle of nivolumab. The CDR3 bases are TGTGCCAGCAGCTTAGGCTTATATAGTGGGGGCACAGATACGCAGTATTTT. It encodes CASSLGLYSGGTDTQYF.